Here is one TCR beta chain with its context. The sample comes from a study of cytomegalovirus exposure and HLA in healthy donors. Repertoires were generated with immunoSEQ multiplex PCR, while TCRdb's copy carries only in-frame clones and drops some. The table lists around 150,000 clones, 86% of them singletons. Germline V gene sequence: CDR1 SGDLS, CDR2 YYNGEE. V was cut by 5 bases and J by 0 bases, with 14 bases left in between. The CDR3 extends over 15 amino acids. Material: PBMCs. This chain uses TRBV9 with TRBJ1-1, with D maybe TRBD1 (5 bases). This receptor was obtained from a woman under 30 in good health and CMV-seronegative. This CDR3 is CASSRQPEVNTEAFF. DNA of the CDR3: TGTGCCAGCAGTCGACAGCCAGAGGTGAACACTGAAGCTTTCTTT.